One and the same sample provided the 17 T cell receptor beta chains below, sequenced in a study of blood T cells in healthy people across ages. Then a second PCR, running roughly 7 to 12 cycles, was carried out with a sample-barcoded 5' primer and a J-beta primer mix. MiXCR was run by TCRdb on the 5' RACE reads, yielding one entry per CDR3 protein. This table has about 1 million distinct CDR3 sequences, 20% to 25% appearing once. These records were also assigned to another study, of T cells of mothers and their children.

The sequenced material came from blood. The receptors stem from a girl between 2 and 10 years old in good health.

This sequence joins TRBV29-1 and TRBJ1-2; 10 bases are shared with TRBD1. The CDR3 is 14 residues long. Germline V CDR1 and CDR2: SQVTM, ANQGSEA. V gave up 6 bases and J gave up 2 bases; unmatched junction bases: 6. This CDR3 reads CSVGQGRSNYGYTF. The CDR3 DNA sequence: TGCAGCGTGGGACAGGGGAGGTCGAACTATGGCTACACCTTC.

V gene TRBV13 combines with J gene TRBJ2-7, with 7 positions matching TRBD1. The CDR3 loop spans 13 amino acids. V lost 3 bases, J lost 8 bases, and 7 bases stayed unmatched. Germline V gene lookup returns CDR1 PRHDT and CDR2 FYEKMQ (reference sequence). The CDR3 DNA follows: TGTGCCAGCAGCTTTGGGACAGACCAGAAGCAGTACTTC. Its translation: CASSFGTDQKQYF.

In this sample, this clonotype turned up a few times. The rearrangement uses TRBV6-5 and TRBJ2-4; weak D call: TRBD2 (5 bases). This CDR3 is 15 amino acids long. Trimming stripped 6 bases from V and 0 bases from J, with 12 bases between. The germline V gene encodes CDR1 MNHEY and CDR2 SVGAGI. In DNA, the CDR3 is TGTGCCAGCAGCTCACGACGGGGAGCCAAAAACATTCAGTACTTC. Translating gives CASSSRRGAKNIQYF.

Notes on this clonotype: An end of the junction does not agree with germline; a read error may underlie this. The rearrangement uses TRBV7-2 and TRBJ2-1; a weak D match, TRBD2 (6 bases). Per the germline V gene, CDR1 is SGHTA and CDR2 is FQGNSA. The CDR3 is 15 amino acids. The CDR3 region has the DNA TGTGCCAGCAGCCTAGCGCGAAGCTCCTACAATGAGCAGTTCTTC. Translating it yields CASSLARSSYNEQFF.

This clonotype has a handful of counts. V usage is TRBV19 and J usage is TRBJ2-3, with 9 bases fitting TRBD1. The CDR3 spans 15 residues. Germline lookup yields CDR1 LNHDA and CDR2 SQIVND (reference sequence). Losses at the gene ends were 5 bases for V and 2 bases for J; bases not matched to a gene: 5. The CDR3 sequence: CASSAGQGFTDTQYF. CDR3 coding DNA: TGTGCCAGTAGTGCGGGACAGGGATTCACAGATACGCAGTATTTT.

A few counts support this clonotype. CDR3 region: CASSPIDSYEQYF. CDR3 sequence (DNA): TGTGCCAGCAGTCCAATCGACAGCTACGAGCAGTACTTC. This chain joins TRBV27 and TRBJ2-7; tentatively, D is TRBD1 (5 bases). The CDR3 is made up of 13 amino acids. CDR1 and CDR2 from the germline V gene are MNHEY and SMNVEV (reference sequence). Trimming removed 5 bases from V and 3 bases from J, with 11 bases in between.

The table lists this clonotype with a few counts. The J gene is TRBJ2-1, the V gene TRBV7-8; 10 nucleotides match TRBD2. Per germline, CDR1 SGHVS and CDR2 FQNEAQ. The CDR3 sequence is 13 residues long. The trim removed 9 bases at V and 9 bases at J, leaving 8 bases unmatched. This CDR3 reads CARTLAGEGEQFF. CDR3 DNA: TGTGCCAGAACTCTAGCGGGAGAAGGTGAGCAGTTCTTC. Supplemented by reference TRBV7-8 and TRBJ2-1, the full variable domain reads GAGVSQSPRYKVAKRGQDVALRCDPISGHVSLFWYQQALGQGPEFLTYFQNEAQLDKSGLPSDRFFAERPEGSVSTLKIQRTQQEDSAVYLCARTLAGEGEQFFGPGTRLTVL.

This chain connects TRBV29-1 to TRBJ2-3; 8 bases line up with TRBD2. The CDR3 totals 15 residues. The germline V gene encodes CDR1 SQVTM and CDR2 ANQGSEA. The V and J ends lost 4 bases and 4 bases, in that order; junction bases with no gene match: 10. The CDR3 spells CSVGISGTFADTQYF. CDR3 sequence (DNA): TGCAGCGTTGGGATTAGCGGGACATTCGCAGATACGCAGTATTTT.

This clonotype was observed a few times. CDR3 coding DNA: TGTGCCAGCTCACCAGACGTGGGAACCACAGATACGCAGTATTTT. This encodes CASSPDVGTTDTQYF. V gene TRBV18 combines with J gene TRBJ2-3, with D unclear. Germline V CDR1 and CDR2: KGHSH, LQKENI. The V end was cut by 2 bases, the J end by 2 bases, with 11 bases between. The CDR3 length is 15 residues.

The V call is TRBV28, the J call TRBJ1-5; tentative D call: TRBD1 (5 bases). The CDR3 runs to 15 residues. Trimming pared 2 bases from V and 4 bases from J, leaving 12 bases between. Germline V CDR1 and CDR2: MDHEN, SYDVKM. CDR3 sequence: CASSLIQGLNQPQHF. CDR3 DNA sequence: TGTGCCAGCAGTTTAATTCAGGGATTAAATCAGCCCCAGCATTTT.

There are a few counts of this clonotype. CDR3 in amino acids: CASSSPLNYEQYF. CDR3 DNA sequence: TGTGCCAGCAGCTCTCCGCTAAACTACGAGCAGTACTTC. The chain couples TRBV7-2 to TRBJ2-5; the D is unclear. TRBJ2-7 matches the DNA end more closely, so the J call is doubtful. CDR3 size: 13 residues. In germline, CDR1 is SGHTA, CDR2 FQGNSA.

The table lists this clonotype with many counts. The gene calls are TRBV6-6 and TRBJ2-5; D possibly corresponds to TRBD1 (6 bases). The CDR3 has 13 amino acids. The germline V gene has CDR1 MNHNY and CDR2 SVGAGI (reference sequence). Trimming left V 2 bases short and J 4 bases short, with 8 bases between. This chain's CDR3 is CASSYEGGETQYF. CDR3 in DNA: TGTGCCAGCAGTTACGAAGGGGGAGAGACCCAGTACTTC.

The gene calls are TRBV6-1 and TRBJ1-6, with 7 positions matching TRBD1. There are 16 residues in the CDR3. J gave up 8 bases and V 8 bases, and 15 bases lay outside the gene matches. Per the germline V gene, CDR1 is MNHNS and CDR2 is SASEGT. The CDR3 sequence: CASGQRRDRVYSPLHF. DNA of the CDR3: TGTGCCAGCGGTCAAAGGCGAGACAGGGTCTATTCACCCCTCCACTTT.

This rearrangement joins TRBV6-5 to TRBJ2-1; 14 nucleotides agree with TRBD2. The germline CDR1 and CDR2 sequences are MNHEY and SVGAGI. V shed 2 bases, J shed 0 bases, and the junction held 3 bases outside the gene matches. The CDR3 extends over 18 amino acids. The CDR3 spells CASSYGGTSGSSYNEQFF. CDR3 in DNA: TGTGCCAGCAGTTACGGAGGGACTAGCGGGAGCTCCTACAATGAGCAGTTCTTC.

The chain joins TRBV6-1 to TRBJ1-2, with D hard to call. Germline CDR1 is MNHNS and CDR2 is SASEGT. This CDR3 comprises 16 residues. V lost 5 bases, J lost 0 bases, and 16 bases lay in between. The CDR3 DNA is TGTGCCAGCAGTCCCTCCTTGGGCGGATCTAACTATGGCTACACCTTC. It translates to CASSPSLGGSNYGYTF.

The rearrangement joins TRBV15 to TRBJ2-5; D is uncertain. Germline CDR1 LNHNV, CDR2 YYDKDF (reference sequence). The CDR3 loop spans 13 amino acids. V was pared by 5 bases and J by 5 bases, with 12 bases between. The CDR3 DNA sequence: TGTGCCACCAGCGATCTCTTGCGGGAGACCCAGTACTTC. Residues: CATSDLLRETQYF.

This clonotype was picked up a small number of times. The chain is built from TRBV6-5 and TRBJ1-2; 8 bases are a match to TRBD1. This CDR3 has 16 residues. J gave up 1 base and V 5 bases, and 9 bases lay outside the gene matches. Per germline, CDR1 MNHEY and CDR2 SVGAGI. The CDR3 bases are TGTGCCAGCAGTCAACAGGGGGAATTATTTAACTATGGCTACACCTTC. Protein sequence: CASSQQGELFNYGYTF.